The clone carrying this TCR beta chain has at least ten counts. Exclusion followed for patients with uncontrolled infection, other autoimmune disease, pregnancy or lactation. Diagnoses were established using clinical symptoms, serum thyroxine and TRAb, thyroid ultrasound and orbital computed tomography. Isolation of PBMCs was performed on about 9.9 ml fresh peripheral blood. The data were obtained in a study of T cells in Graves' hyperthyroidism and ophthalmopathy. Study information: Blood was drawn when the patient was first diagnosed and still untreated.

The CDR3 regions of TCR beta were amplified from RNA transcripts. The study used the HTBI primer set for a first-round RT-PCR of the TCR CDR3. MiXCR was run by TCRdb on the multiplex PCR reads, yielding one entry per CDR3 protein. The table shows 750,000 to 900,000 distinct CDR3 sequences, with 35% to 45% occurring only once. The CDR3 loop spans 14 amino acids. Germline V gene data show CDR1 as LNHDA and CDR2 as SQIVND (reference sequence). The ends lost 7 bases at V and 3 bases at J; junction bases unmatched: 8. This TCR was recovered from a man younger than 30 with Graves' hyperthyroidism. The source material was blood. The chain has TRBV19 and TRBJ2-7; TRBD1 matches at 8 bases. CDR3 sequence (DNA): TGTGCCAGTAACGACAGGGGTGGAAGCTACGAGCAGTACTTC. This sequence encodes CASNDRGGSYEQYF.